The rows below give T cell receptor beta chains drawn from one sample of a study of regulatory T cells in long-lasting Graves disease. TCRdb reprocessed the multiplex PCR reads with MiXCR, giving one entry per CDR3 protein. The table has 400,000 to 500,000 distinct CDR3 sequences, 20% to 25% seen once. The specimen comprised peripheral blood mononuclear cells (PBMCs), sampled when the disease was refractory, from a patient treated with antithyroid drugs. The receptor source for this set is a female donor with Graves disease. The CDR3 runs from the conserved cysteine through the conserved F or W. A D gene is named only where the DNA matches it firmly. Clone size, where shown, is once, few, many, or a class for clones that have expanded.

d_call	v_call	j_call	clone_size	cdr3_nt	cdr3_aa
NA	TRBV12-3/TRBV12-4	TRBJ1-2	many	TGTGCCAGCAGCCCGACGGACTCCTATGGCTACACCTTC	CASSPTDSYGYTF
NA	TRBV18	TRBJ1-6	few	TGTGCCAGCTCCCGGGGGGACTCACCCCTCCACTTT	CASSRGDSPLHF
NA	TRBV20-1	TRBJ1-5	NA	TGCAGTGCTAGTGAACAGGGTATTGATCAGCCCCAGCATTTT	CSASEQGIDQPQHF
TRBD1	TRBV2	TRBJ1-3	many	TGTGCCAGCAGTGACGGACAGGGACTAGGAAACACCATATATTTT	CASSDGQGLGNTIYF
NA	TRBV27	TRBJ1-2	many	TGTGCCAGCAGTGCCCGAGCCGGCGATGGCTACACCTTC	CASSARAGDGYTF
NA	TRBV7-9	TRBJ2-7	many	TGTGCCAGCAGCTTCACGACAGGCGAGCAGTACTTC	CASSFTTGEQYF
TRBD1	TRBV28	TRBJ1-5	few	TGTGCCAGCAGCCTCCGGGACAGGGACCAGCCCCAGCATTTT	CASSLRDRDQPQHF
TRBD1	TRBV7-6	TRBJ2-5	NA	TGTGCCAGCAGCGTTCCGGGACAGGGGGCCGGCGAGACCCAGTACTTC	CASSVPGQGAGETQYF
TRBD1	TRBV20-1	TRBJ1-5	few	TGCAGTGCTCCCTTTGGGACAGGTTCGGTACTGAATCAGCCCCAGCATTTT	CSAPFGTGSVLNQPQHF
NA	TRBV27	TRBJ1-1	many	TGTGCCAGCAGTAAGGTCCCCTTGAGAGGGAACACTGAAGCTTTCTTT	CASSKVPLRGNTEAFF
NA	TRBV12-3/TRBV12-4	TRBJ2-2	few	TGTGCCAGCAGTTTGAGGGGTCCCCTCACCGGGGAGCTGTTTTTT	CASSLRGPLTGELFF
NA	TRBV12-3/TRBV12-4	TRBJ2-2	NA	TGTGCCAGCAGTTTATCTGACACCGGGGAGCTGTTTTTT	CASSLSDTGELFF
NA	TRBV28	TRBJ1-1	many	TGTGCCAGCACGAGCTCGAGAGCCACTGAAGCTTTCTTT	CASTSSRATEAFF
NA	TRBV6-5	TRBJ1-2	many	TGTGCCAGCAGTTCCCAGGGGAATGGCTACACCTTC	CASSSQGNGYTF
TRBD1	TRBV28	TRBJ1-4	many	TGTGCCAGCACCATAGGGGGACAGGGGGATGAAAAACTGTTTTTT	CASTIGGQGDEKLFF
TRBD2	TRBV29-1	TRBJ2-5	many	TGCAGCGTTGATCGTCGGGAGGGAGAGACCCAGTACTTC	CSVDRREGETQYF
NA	TRBV28	TRBJ2-7	many	TGTGCCAGCATTAGCGACGCCGCCTACGAGCAGTACTTC	CASISDAAYEQYF
TRBD1	TRBV12-3/TRBV12-4	TRBJ1-1	many	TGTGCCAGCAGTTTTCTCGGACAGGGGGTGAACACTGAAGCTTTCTTT	CASSFLGQGVNTEAFF
NA	TRBV13	TRBJ1-1	few	TGTGCCAGCAGCCCCGCCGGGACCGAAAGCACTGAAGCTTTCTTT	CASSPAGTESTEAFF
TRBD2	TRBV11-2	TRBJ2-2	NA	TGTGCCAGCAGCCCCACTAGCGGGAAGAACACCGGGGAGCTGTTTTTT	CASSPTSGKNTGELFF
NA	TRBV6-5	TRBJ2-7	few	TGTGCCAGCAGTTACTCGTCTAGCAATTACGAGCAGTACTTC	CASSYSSSNYEQYF
NA	TRBV2	TRBJ1-2	many	TGTGCCAGCATCGGGCGGGGAAACTATGGCTACACCTTC	CASIGRGNYGYTF
NA	TRBV20-1	TRBJ2-2	NA	TGCAGTGCTAGAGATCCCGCACCCGGGGAGCTGTTTTTT	CSARDPAPGELFF
NA	TRBV7-8	TRBJ1-1	many	TGTGCCAGCAGCTTAAGGTCTGCGGTGAACACTGAAGCTTTCTTT	CASSLRSAVNTEAFF
TRBD1	TRBV4-1	TRBJ2-2	NA	TGCGCCAGCAGCCCCGGGCCTTGGGGACAGGAGATCACCGGGGAGCTGTTTTTT	CASSPGPWGQEITGELFF
NA	TRBV7-9	TRBJ2-7	NA	TGTGCCAGCCGCTATGGGGCTCTTGACGAGCAGTACTTC	CASRYGALDEQYF
NA	TRBV7-9	TRBJ1-4	NA	TGTGCCAGCAGCTCGTCTTCAGAGATTAATGAAAAACTGTTTTTT	CASSSSSEINEKLFF
TRBD2	TRBV10-3	TRBJ2-7	NA	TGTGCCATCAGTGAAGTTGCTAGCGGGGGTGCGCAGTACTTC	CAISEVASGGAQYF
NA	TRBV2	TRBJ1-1	few	TGTGCCACTAGGGCACAGTTCAACACTGAAGCTTTCTTT	CATRAQFNTEAFF
NA	TRBV3-1	TRBJ2-5	many	TGTGCCAGCAGCCAAGATCTGTGGAGGGGAAGAGAGACCCAGTACTTC	CASSQDLWRGRETQYF
TRBD1	TRBV10-3	TRBJ2-7	NA	TGTGCCATCAGCCGAGGGACAGGGCCTAACTACGAGCAGTACTTC	CAISRGTGPNYEQYF
NA	TRBV29-1	TRBJ2-7	NA	TGCAGCGTTGTCCGCGGAATGGACGAGCAGTACTTC	CSVVRGMDEQYF
NA	TRBV12-3/TRBV12-4	TRBJ1-5	many	TGTGCCAGCACCCTCGGGCAGGGAAGCAATCAGCCCCAGCATTTT	CASTLGQGSNQPQHF
TRBD1	TRBV4-1	TRBJ2-7	NA	TGCGCCAGCAGCCAACCGACAGGGGGCCACGAGCAGTACTTC	CASSQPTGGHEQYF
NA	TRBV19	TRBJ1-2	NA	TGTGCCAGTAGTACCTCCAGCTCGGGGCGCGGCTACACCTTC	CASSTSSSGRGYTF
TRBD2	TRBV19	TRBJ2-5	NA	TGTGCCAGTAGTATCGCAGCGGGAGTATCAGAGACCCAGTACTTC	CASSIAAGVSETQYF
NA	TRBV27	TRBJ1-2	NA	TGTGCCAGCACCTCTCTTGCGGGGGGACGAGATGGCTACACCTTC	CASTSLAGGRDGYTF
NA	TRBV3-1	TRBJ1-1	few	TGTGCCAGCAGCCAAGATAGTGTAGGAGCCCTCGGAGGGGCTGAAGCTTTCTTT	CASSQDSVGALGGAEAFF
NA	TRBV2	TRBJ1-5	many	TGTGCCAGCGGCCGGGACAGCAATCAGCCCCAGCATTTT	CASGRDSNQPQHF
TRBD1	TRBV15	TRBJ1-4	many	TGTGCCACCAGCAGAGGGGGACAGGGCTGGGATGAAAAACTGTTTTTT	CATSRGGQGWDEKLFF
NA	TRBV6-2/TRBV6-3	TRBJ2-5	NA	TGTGCCAGCAGTTCCGGTGCGGAGACCCAGTACTTC	CASSSGAETQYF
NA	TRBV6-2/TRBV6-3	TRBJ1-1	few	TGTGCCAGCAGTTACTGGGGAGGAGGGATGAACACTGAAGCTTTCTTT	CASSYWGGGMNTEAFF
NA	TRBV2	TRBJ2-5	many	TGTGCCAGCAAGGAAGGGCTCCAAGAGACCCAGTACTTC	CASKEGLQETQYF
TRBD1	TRBV12-3/TRBV12-4	TRBJ1-5	many	TGTGCCAGCAGTACTGGGACAGGGTATCAGCCCCAGCATTTT	CASSTGTGYQPQHF
TRBD1	TRBV18	TRBJ2-6	NA	TGTGCCAGCTCACCAACACAGGGGGCGTACTCTGGGGCCAACGTCCTGACTTTC	CASSPTQGAYSGANVLTF
NA	TRBV5-1	TRBJ1-2	few	TGCGCCAGCAGCGACCGCGGGGAGGGACTCCCGTATGGCTACACCTTC	CASSDRGEGLPYGYTF
NA	TRBV19	TRBJ1-6	few	TGTGCCAGTAGCAACGGGGTCTATAATTCACCCCTCCACTTT	CASSNGVYNSPLHF
NA	TRBV20-1	TRBJ1-2	few	TGCAGTGCTACCCTCCCGACAGGCGGAGGCTATGGCTACACCTTC	CSATLPTGGGYGYTF
NA	TRBV20-1	TRBJ2-7	many	TGCAGTGCTAGAGATTTCGGCAAAACCTACGAGCAGTACTTC	CSARDFGKTYEQYF
NA	TRBV5-8	TRBJ1-2	NA	TGTGCCAGCAGCTCAACCTTCGAGGGGCGCGAAGGCTACACCTTC	CASSSTFEGREGYTF
NA	TRBV27	TRBJ2-2	NA	TGTGCCAGCAGTACAGGGACGACCGGGGAGCTGTTTTTT	CASSTGTTGELFF
NA	TRBV11-2	TRBJ1-5	NA	TGTGCCAGCAGCCTCGTACTGGGAGATCAGCCCCAGCATTTT	CASSLVLGDQPQHF
NA	TRBV20-1	TRBJ2-7	many	TGCAGTGCTAGGGACTCTAGGCCTGAGCAGTACTTC	CSARDSRPEQYF